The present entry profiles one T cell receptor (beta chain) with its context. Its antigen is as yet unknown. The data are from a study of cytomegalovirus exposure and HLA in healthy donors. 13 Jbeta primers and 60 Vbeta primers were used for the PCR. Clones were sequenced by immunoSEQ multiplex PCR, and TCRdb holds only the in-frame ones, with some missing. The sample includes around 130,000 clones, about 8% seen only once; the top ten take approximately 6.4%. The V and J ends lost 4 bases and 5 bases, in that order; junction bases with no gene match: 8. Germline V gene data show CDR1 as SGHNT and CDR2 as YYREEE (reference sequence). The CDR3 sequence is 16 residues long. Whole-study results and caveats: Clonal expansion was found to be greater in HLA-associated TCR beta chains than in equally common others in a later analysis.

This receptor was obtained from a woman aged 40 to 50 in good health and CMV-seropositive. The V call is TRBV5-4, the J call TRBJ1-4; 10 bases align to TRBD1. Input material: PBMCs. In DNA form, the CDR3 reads TGTGCCAGCAGCACTGGACAGGGGGGGATAAATGAAAAACTGTTTTTT. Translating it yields CASSTGQGGINEKLFF.